The 21 T cell receptor beta chains below all came from one sample that was sequenced in a study of cytomegalovirus exposure and HLA in healthy donors. Use of 60 Vbeta and 13 Jbeta primers characterized the PCR. TCRdb's copy holds only in-frame clones and misses some; the assay was immunoSEQ multiplex PCR. Reported are tens of thousands of clones; the ten largest clones contain roughly 4%. The sample taken for sequencing was PBMCs. These receptors were obtained from a male donor in good health and CMV-seronegative.

The chain couples TRBV7-9 to TRBJ1-3; maybe TRBD1 (5 bases). This CDR3 spans 15 amino acids. The V end was cut by 0 bases, the J end by 2 bases, with 8 bases between. Germline lookup yields CDR1 SEHNR and CDR2 FQNEAQ (reference sequence). This chain's CDR3 is CASSLAEGTGNTIYF. In DNA, the CDR3 is TGTGCCAGCAGCTTAGCGGAGGGGACTGGAAACACCATATATTTT. Full variable domain (remainder filled in from reference TRBV7-9 and TRBJ1-3): DTGVSQNPRHKITKRGQNVTFRCDPISEHNRLYWYRQTLGQGPEFLTYFQNEAQLEKSRLLSDRFSAERPKGSFSTLEIQRTEQGDSAMYLCASSLAEGTGNTIYFGEGSWLTVV.

The chain is built from TRBV2 and TRBJ1-4; D is unresolved. The V and J ends lost 2 bases and 7 bases respectively, with 20 bases between them. The CDR3 is 17 residues long. The germline V gene has CDR1 SNHLY and CDR2 FYNNEI. The CDR3 spells CASSERGLQTSGEKLFF. CDR3 nucleotides: TGTGCCAGCAGTGAAAGAGGACTCCAAACCTCGGGTGAAAAACTGTTTTTT.

The CDR3 protein is CASSFQGAGGYTF. CDR3 nucleotides: TGTGCCAGCAGTTTTCAGGGGGCAGGTGGCTACACCTTC. The rearrangement joins TRBV28 to TRBJ1-2, with 8 bases that match TRBD1. CDR1 and CDR2 (germline): MDHEN, SYDVKM. Trimming at V came to 3 bases and at J to 7 bases, leaving 4 bases not matched to a gene. This CDR3 spans 13 amino acids.

V is TRBV6-5 and J is TRBJ2-7, with D perhaps matching TRBD1 (6 bases). Looked up from germline, CDR1 is MNHEY and CDR2 is SVGAGI. Trimming cost V 6 bases and J 0 bases, with 12 bases left between them. The CDR3 contains 14 residues. CDR3 sequence (DNA): TGTGCCAGCAGAACCATAGGGGGCTCCTACGAGCAGTACTTC. Protein: CASRTIGGSYEQYF.

The gene calls are TRBV6-5 and TRBJ2-7; TRBD2 might be the D (5 bases). The ends were cut back, 6 bases at V and 2 bases at J, with 14 bases in the middle. This CDR3 region has 14 residues. Germline loops: CDR1 MNHEY, CDR2 SVGAGI. The CDR3 region is CASRPSQNPYEQYF. The CDR3 nucleotides are TGTGCCAGCAGACCTAGCCAAAACCCCTACGAGCAGTACTTC.

The rearrangement uses TRBV7-2 and TRBJ2-5, with 11 bases matching TRBD1. Per the germline V gene, CDR1 is SGHTA and CDR2 is FQGNSA. V lost 3 bases to trimming and J lost 5 bases; unmatched junction nucleotides: 5. This CDR3 has 15 residues. Here the CDR3 DNA reads TGTGCCAGCAGCTTGGGGACAGGGGGGTTTGAGACCCAGTACTTC. This translates into CASSLGTGGFETQYF.

The V and J genes are TRBV7-2 and TRBJ2-1; D is perhaps TRBD2 (7 bases). CDR3 length: 16 residues. V lost 0 bases and J 6 bases, leaving 15 bases between the germline ends. Germline CDR1 SGHTA, CDR2 FQGNSA. This CDR3 reads CASSLAGGPGSNEQFF. The CDR3, as DNA: TGTGCCAGCAGCTTAGCGGGGGGGCCGGGATCCAATGAGCAGTTCTTC.

The CDR3 loop is CSVGGNSGRAVDNEQFF. CDR3 coding DNA: TGCAGCGTTGGGGGGAATAGCGGGAGGGCCGTCGACAATGAGCAGTTCTTC. The chain links TRBV29-1 to TRBJ2-1; 11 nucleotides align to TRBD2. V gave up 4 bases and J gave up 5 bases; unmatched junction bases: 13. CDR1 and CDR2 (germline): SQVTM, ANQGSEA. The CDR3 loop spans 17 amino acids.

Of note for this clone: The same CDR3 is also encoded by other DNA sequences in this sample. The V and J genes are TRBV5-1 and TRBJ1-6; D is undetermined. V dropped 3 bases and J dropped 0 bases, with 10 bases sitting between them. CDR1 SGHRS and CDR2 YFSETQ come from the germline V gene. CDR3 length equals 16 residues. This chain's CDR3 is CASSSVESSYNSPLHF. The CDR3 nucleotides read TGCGCCAGCAGCTCGGTAGAGAGCTCCTATAATTCACCCCTCCACTTT.

This chain connects TRBV2 to TRBJ1-1, with D tentatively TRBD1 (5 bases). Germline CDR1 SNHLY, CDR2 FYNNEI. The CDR3 covers 14 residues. The germline V and J ends were trimmed by 8 bases and 4 bases, with 17 bases remaining between them. Here the CDR3 reads CASAREGVGTEAFF. In DNA, the CDR3 is TGTGCCAGCGCCCGCGAAGGGGTGGGCACTGAAGCTTTCTTT.

A word on this clone: Its ends do not fully match the called genes, so a read error is possible. V and J are TRBV28 and TRBJ2-5, with D possibly being TRBD2 (7 bases). The tail of the sequence fits TRBJ2-7 better, so the J call may be wrong. The CDR3 sequence is 12 residues long. Germline V lookup: CDR1 MDHEN, CDR2 SYDVKM. The CDR3 DNA reads TGTGCCAGCGGGGGGGGCTCCCACGAGCAGTACTTC. Encoded protein: CASGGGSHEQYF.

The gene calls are TRBV11-2 and TRBJ2-3; D is undetermined. This CDR3 has 13 residues. V gave up 2 bases and J gave up 0 bases, with 3 bases separating them. CDR1 is SGHAT, CDR2 FQNNGV, per germline. Written as DNA, the CDR3 is TGTGCCAGCAGCTTATATAGCACAGATACGCAGTATTTT. This codes for CASSLYSTDTQYF.

V is TRBV11-2 and J is TRBJ2-7; D perhaps matches TRBD1 (6 bases). V lost 5 bases and J 10 bases, leaving 24 bases between the germline ends. The CDR3 runs 15 residues. CDR1 is SGHAT and CDR2 is FQNNGV in the germline V gene. The CDR3 is CASSPPGTSEFSQYF. CDR3 coding DNA: TGTGCCAGCAGCCCTCCCGGGACATCCGAGTTTAGTCAGTACTTC.

The gene calls are TRBV11-3 and TRBJ2-5; no definite D call. The J call could be wrong; TRBJ2-7 is a better fit for the DNA end. The CDR3 sequence is 13 residues long. Germline CDR1 and CDR2: SGHNT and YENEEA. Here the CDR3 reads CASSLIPSYEQYF. CDR3 bases: TGTGCCAGCAGCTTGATCCCCTCCTACGAGCAGTACTTC.

The V and J genes are TRBV19 and TRBJ2-5, with D perhaps matching TRBD1 (5 bases). The V end was cut by 5 bases, the J end by 4 bases, with 14 bases between. CDR3 length: 14 amino acids. Germline V gives CDR1 LNHDA, CDR2 SQIVND (reference sequence). The CDR3 sequence is CASSGQGWGETQYF. CDR3 coding DNA: TGTGCCAGTAGTGGCCAGGGTTGGGGAGAGACCCAGTACTTC.

This chain joins TRBV7-3 and TRBJ2-3; D call uncertain. V was trimmed by 1 base and J by 1 base, leaving 9 bases between them. The CDR3 runs 15 residues. Germline assignment: CDR1 SGHTA and CDR2 FQGTGA. The CDR3 DNA sequence: TGTGCCAGCAGCTTAATAGCTACCCGCACAGATACGCAGTATTTT. Translated, it gives CASSLIATRTDTQYF.

This chain connects TRBV6-5 to TRBJ1-1, with TRBD1 matching 7 bases. There are 13 residues in the CDR3. The germline V gene has CDR1 MNHEY and CDR2 SVGAGI. V dropped 2 bases and J dropped 5; count of bases not matched to a gene: 2. The DNA of the CDR3 is TGTGCCAGCAGTTACCAGACAGGGACTGAAGCTTTCTTT. Protein sequence: CASSYQTGTEAFF.

Here the CDR3 DNA reads TGTGCCAGCAGCCCTACTACTAGCGTTTACTCCTACAATGAGCAGTTCTTC. Its protein product is CASSPTTSVYSYNEQFF. The V and J genes are TRBV7-8 and TRBJ2-1; 7 bases are a match to TRBD2. The CDR3 covers 17 residues. CDR1 SGHVS and CDR2 FQNEAQ come from the germline V gene. V lost 5 bases to trimming and J lost 0 bases; unmatched junction nucleotides: 10.

V and J are TRBV4-2 and TRBJ2-2, with TRBD1 matching over 9 bases. Per germline, CDR1 LGHNA and CDR2 YNFKEQ. Trimming at V came to 5 bases and at J to 6 bases, leaving 7 bases not matched to a gene. CDR3 length: 15 amino acids. The CDR3 here is CASSAGTGPAGELFF. The CDR3, as DNA: TGTGCCAGCAGCGCCGGGACAGGGCCCGCCGGGGAGCTGTTTTTT.

V and J are TRBV7-2 and TRBJ2-1, with TRBD2 matching over 9 bases. Trimming removed 1 base from V and 2 bases from J; junction bases left unmatched: 0. The V gene's germline CDR1 is SGHTA and CDR2 FQGNSA. The CDR3 is 15 amino acids. CDR3 coding DNA: TGTGCCAGCAGCTTAGTAGCGGGGGCCTACAATGAGCAGTTCTTC. Translated: CASSLVAGAYNEQFF.

V gene TRBV25-1 combines with J gene TRBJ2-3, with 7 bases that match TRBD1. CDR3 length: 16 residues. V was pared by 3 bases and J by 1 base, with 7 bases of the junction left unmatched. Per germline, CDR1 MGHDK and CDR2 SYGVNS. CDR3 nucleotides: TGTGCCAGCAGTGACCTTTTGCAGGGGGGCACAGATACGCAGTATTTT. Translating gives CASSDLLQGGTDTQYF.